A single sample gave rise to the 2 T cell receptor beta chains below, sequenced in a study of blood T cell repertoires in COVID-19. The assay was immunoSEQ multiplex PCR, and TCRdb's table has in-frame clones only and misses some. The table includes approximately 150,000 clones, more than 75% detected once. Material for sequencing was peripheral blood. These receptors all stem from a human donor with acute or convalescent COVID-19. The donor label of this sample is uncertain.

The rearrangement links TRBV11-1 to TRBJ2-1; a possible D gene is TRBD1 (5 bases). CDR1 SGHAT and CDR2 FQDESV come from the germline V gene (reference sequence). This CDR3 is built from 15 residues. The V end was cut by 5 bases, the J end by 3 bases, with 14 bases between. CDR3 loop: CASSTTAGGYNEQFF. CDR3 nucleotide sequence: TGTGCCAGCAGCACGACAGCCGGCGGCTACAATGAGCAGTTCTTC.

This clone showed up just a few times. The chain employs TRBV27 and TRBJ1-1; D is undetermined. Germline values: CDR1 MNHEY, CDR2 SMNVEV (reference sequence). CDR3 length equals 16 residues. Trimming took off 5 bases at V and 0 bases at J, with 16 bases between the two ends. The CDR3 bases are TGTGCCAGCAGTACCTCTGCCTTACTCATGAACACTGAAGCTTTCTTT. Encoded protein: CASSTSALLMNTEAFF.